This entry features one T cell receptor beta chain sequence. The sample belongs to a study of patients and donors after allogeneic stem cell transplantation. TCRdb reprocessed the RT-PCR reads via MiXCR and lists one record per CDR3 protein. There are roughly 200,000 distinct CDR3 sequences in the sample; 41% occur only once, and 33% lies in the top ten. The CDR3 is made up of 15 amino acids. The ends were cut back, 4 bases at V and 6 bases at J, with 19 bases in the middle. The germline V gene encodes CDR1 SGHRS and CDR2 YFSETQ. The specimen was blood, either unsorted or a sorted T cell fraction (not recorded which). The origin of this receptor is a human donor who was either an allogeneic HSCT recipient or a stem cell or donor lymphocyte infusion donor (not recorded which). It is not recorded whose cells these are; they may come from a transplant donor. J is TRBJ1-1 and V is TRBV5-1, with a weak D call TRBD1 (5 bases). The CDR3 DNA reads TGCGCCAGCAGCCTCGTCCTAGGGGAGAGGGCTGAAGCTTTCTTT. This sequence encodes CASSLVLGERAEAFF.